Below are 19 T cell receptor beta chains sequenced from a single sample in a study of Graves' ophthalmopathy and Graves' hyperthyroidism. CDR3 regions of TCR beta were amplified from RNA transcripts. HTBI primers were used in a first-round RT-PCR, which preceded a second-round multiplex PCR. Each CDR3 protein gets one entry after TCRdb re-called the multiplex PCR reads with MiXCR. This table has roughly 500,000 distinct CDR3 sequences, 14% appearing once. Specimen: blood. These receptors originate from a woman younger than 45 with Graves' ophthalmopathy.

This clonotype was seen at least ten times. The chain recombines TRBV11-2 with TRBJ1-5; possible D gene TRBD1, 6 bases. V was trimmed by 5 bases and J by 7 bases, leaving 12 bases between them. The germline V gene has CDR1 SGHAT and CDR2 FQNNGV. The CDR3 covers 13 residues. As DNA, the CDR3 is TGTGCCAGCAGCGACGGGAGGGGGCAGCCCCAGCATTTT. Amino acids: CASSDGRGQPQHF.

This clonotype was seen at least ten times. This chain uses TRBV20-1 with TRBJ1-2; 7 bases match TRBD1. The CDR3 is made up of 12 amino acids. The V and J ends lost 6 bases and 4 bases, in that order; junction bases with no gene match: 5. CDR1 DFQATT and CDR2 SNEGSKA come from the germline V gene (reference sequence). CDR3 DNA: TGCAGTGCCTGGGACAGTGGCTATGGCTACACCTTC. It translates to CSAWDSGYGYTF.

The rearrangement links TRBV28 to TRBJ1-5; D is perhaps TRBD1 (5 bases). Germline CDR1 MDHEN, CDR2 SYDVKM. Trimming shortened V by 4 bases and J by 9 bases, and 19 bases separated the two germline ends. The CDR3 is made up of 15 amino acids. The CDR3 DNA sequence: TGTGCCAGCAGTTGGGGGGGGGGTGATTCCTCGCCCCAGCATTTT. As protein: CASSWGGGDSSPQHF.

This clonotype was seen at least ten times. Being one base from a much bigger clone, this may be a read error. The chain couples TRBV12-3 or TRBV12-4 to TRBJ2-7; D might be TRBD1 (5 bases). CDR3 length: 14 amino acids. V was shortened by 5 bases and J by 0 bases, with 11 bases between the two germline ends. The CDR3 here is CASSTRQCSYEQYF. CDR3 in DNA: TGTGCCAGCAGTACCCGACAGTGCTCCTACGAGCAGTACTTC.

Only a few counts were recorded for this clonotype. The CDR3 region is CASSPQDLQGYTF. CDR3 bases: TGTGCCAGCTCACCACAGGACCTCCAGGGCTACACCTTC. The V gene is TRBV18, the J gene TRBJ1-2; unclear D gene. The V end lost 1 base, the J end lost 8 bases, and 11 bases lay between the germline ends. The length of the CDR3 is 13 residues. The V gene's germline CDR1 is KGHSH and CDR2 LQKENI.

This clonotype appeared a few times. The chain combines TRBV2 with TRBJ2-7; TRBD2 matches at 9 bases. Germline values: CDR1 SNHLY, CDR2 FYNNEI. The length of the CDR3 is 16 residues. Unmatched junction bases numbered 12, after V lost 0 bases and J lost 9 bases. The CDR3 DNA follows: TGTGCCAGCAGTGAAGCGCGGCTAGCGGGAAAGGTCGGGCAGTACTTC. Encoded protein: CASSEARLAGKVGQYF. Looking up the rest from reference TRBV2 and TRBJ2-7 gives the full variable domain: EPEVTQTPSHQVTQMGQEVILRCVPISNHLYFYWYRQILGQKVEFLVSFYNNEISEKSEIFDDQFSVERPDGSNFTLKIRSTKLEDSAMYFCASSEARLAGKVGQYFGPGTRLTVT.

This clonotype was detected many times. In nucleotides, the CDR3 is TGTGCCACGGGGGTGCGGTACACCTTC. Protein product: CATGVRYTF. The V gene is TRBV6-1, the J gene TRBJ1-2; possible D gene TRBD1, 5 bases. CDR1 MNHNS and CDR2 SASEGT come from the germline V gene. Trimming left V 10 bases short and J 11 bases short, with 11 bases between. This CDR3 region has 9 residues.

The chain has TRBV6-2 or TRBV6-3 and TRBJ2-7; 9 bases are shared with TRBD2. There are 16 residues in the CDR3. V shed 8 bases and J 4 bases; nucleotides not matched to a gene: 15. Germline loops: CDR1 MNHEY, CDR2 SVGEGT. CDR3 in DNA: TGTGCCAGCTATTTCGTCGGGACTAGCAGATTTTACGAGCAGTACTTC. Its translation is CASYFVGTSRFYEQYF.

This clonotype was counted many times. This chain links TRBV28 with TRBJ2-7; tentative D call: TRBD2 (5 bases). Between the trimmed V and J ends, which lost 3 bases and 4 bases, there was a span of 19 bases. Germline V lookup: CDR1 MDHEN, CDR2 SYDVKM. The CDR3 covers 16 residues. In DNA, the CDR3 is TGTGCCAGCAGTTTTTCGGGGTCCACCCTAGGGTACGAGCAGTACTTC. It specifies CASSFSGSTLGYEQYF.

This clonotype was seen more than once but under ten times. One base away lies a much larger clone, so this may be a sequencing read error. The genes are TRBV7-9 and TRBJ1-1; 9 bases are a match to TRBD1. The length of the CDR3 is 13 residues. CDR1 is SEHNR, CDR2 FQNEAQ, per germline (reference sequence). CDR3 residues: CVSGQGLGTEALF. In nucleotides, the CDR3 is TGTGTCAGCGGACAGGGGCTAGGTACTGAAGCTCTCTTT.

This clonotype was observed many times. This sequence joins TRBV7-2 and TRBJ1-1; a weak D match, TRBD1 (5 bases). V lost 5 bases and J lost 1, with 14 bases in between. CDR3 length equals 15 residues. Germline V gene lookup returns CDR1 SGHTA and CDR2 FQGNSA. CDR3 bases: TGTGCCAGCAGCACCAGGGAGCCGGGGAACACTGAAGCTTTCTTT. Amino acid sequence: CASSTREPGNTEAFF. Full variable domain (missing parts from reference TRBV7-2 and TRBJ1-1): GAGVSQSPSNKVTEKGKDVELRCDPISGHTALYWYRQSLGQGLEFLIYFQGNSAPDKSGLPSDRFSAERTGGSVSTLTIQRTQQEDSAVYLCASSTREPGNTEAFFGQGTRLTVV.

This clonotype was found many times. The V gene is TRBV18, the J gene TRBJ2-5; D not certain. The CDR3 sequence is 13 residues long. Germline V gives CDR1 KGHSH, CDR2 LQKENI. Trimming pared 0 bases from V and 4 bases from J, leaving 6 bases between. CDR3 amino acids: CASSPPYGETQYF. The CDR3 DNA reads as TGTGCCAGCTCACCACCGTATGGAGAGACCCAGTACTTC.

This clonotype showed up many times. This chain joins TRBV15 and TRBJ1-1; no clear D. The CDR3 contains 13 residues. Germline V lookup: CDR1 LNHNV, CDR2 YYDKDF (reference sequence). V gave up 1 base and J gave up 1 base, with 4 bases separating them. CDR3 in DNA: TGTGCCACCAGCAGAGGGGCGAACACTGAAGCTTTCTTT. It encodes CATSRGANTEAFF.

This clonotype was detected many times. The gene calls are TRBV20-1 and TRBJ1-1; 8 bases match TRBD1. CDR1 and CDR2 from the germline V gene are DFQATT and SNEGSKA (reference sequence). The CDR3 totals 14 residues. Trimming at V came to 3 bases and at J to 4 bases, leaving 7 bases not matched to a gene. The DNA for the CDR3 is TGCAGTGCTAGGGAACAGGGGGGGGGCACTGAAGCTTTCTTT. This gives the protein CSAREQGGGTEAFF.

In this sample, this clonotype turned up many times. The CDR3 reads CATSDPGTEETQYF. The CDR3 DNA reads TGTGCCACCAGTGACCCCGGGACAGAAGAGACCCAGTACTTC. The genes are TRBV24-1 and TRBJ2-5; TRBD1 agrees at 7 bases. V trimming: 4 bases; J trimming: 3 bases; junction bases outside the gene matches: 4. The CDR3 sequence is 14 residues long. Germline CDR1 KGHDR, CDR2 SFDVKD.

This clonotype was counted at least ten times. The chain uses TRBV10-3 and TRBJ1-2; unclear D gene. CDR1 and CDR2 from the germline V gene are ENHRY and SYGVKD. The CDR3 runs 14 residues. V lost 0 bases, J lost 8 bases, and 13 bases lay in between. The CDR3 nucleotides are TGTGCCATCAGTGAGTCGGCGGAAACTTCAGGCTACACCTTC. Residues: CAISESAETSGYTF.

The table lists this clonotype with many counts. V is TRBV19 and J is TRBJ1-1; tentatively, D is TRBD1 (6 bases). The CDR3 loop spans 13 amino acids. The germline V and J ends were trimmed by 8 bases and 2 bases, with 12 bases remaining between them. Germline CDR1 LNHDA, CDR2 SQIVND (reference sequence). The CDR3 bases are TGTGCCAGTGGCGGGACACTTAACACTGAAGCTTTCTTT. This gives the protein CASGGTLNTEAFF.

CDR3 bases: TGTGCCTGGAGTGTAGTTTGGGGAGGAGAGCAGTACTTC. This translates into CAWSVVWGGEQYF. The chain carries TRBV30 and TRBJ2-7; a possible D gene is TRBD2 (6 bases). The germline V gene has CDR1 GTSNPN and CDR2 SVGIG (reference sequence). The ends were cut back, 0 bases at V and 7 bases at J, with 13 bases in the middle. This CDR3 spans 13 amino acids.

This clonotype was detected many times. The chain uses TRBV4-1 and TRBJ2-7; D might be TRBD2 (5 bases). CDR3 length equals 15 residues. The V end lost 0 bases, the J end lost 2 bases, and 11 bases lay between the germline ends. The germline gives CDR1 MGHRA, CDR2 YSYEKL. This CDR3 reads CASSQEEGMPYEQYF. In nucleotides, the CDR3 is TGCGCCAGCAGCCAAGAAGAGGGAATGCCCTACGAGCAGTACTTC.